This is a list of T cell receptor beta chains from one sample in a study of cytomegalovirus exposure and HLA in healthy donors. Sequenced by immunoSEQ multiplex PCR; TCRdb stores in-frame clones only, minus some. The sample includes 84,000 or so clones, over 65% of them seen just once. The sequenced material came from PBMCs. Receptors originate from a man between 45 and 60 years old in good health and CMV-seronegative. Each CDR3 is given with its conserved first and last residue. Expanded clones get a size class; other rows say once, few or many, or leave the size out.

clone_size j_call v_call cdr3_aa
- TRBJ1-2 TRBV6-6 CASTLHYGYTF
few TRBJ2-7 TRBV5-6 CASSYGTASYEQYF
- TRBJ2-5 TRBV5-4 CASSSRGGETQYF
- TRBJ2-3 TRBV7-2 CASSPALAHTQYF
- TRBJ1-2 TRBV7-2 CASSSQPGQDYGYTF
- TRBJ2-6 TRBV19 CASSLPGFTGANVLTF
- TRBJ2-1 TRBV9 CAINGTGDIFLTYNEQFF
- TRBJ1-1 TRBV11-2 CASSLDWRNTEAFF
- TRBJ1-2 TRBV29-1 CSGRWGGSGYTF
- TRBJ2-2 TRBV4-2 CASSPSQAVPGELFF